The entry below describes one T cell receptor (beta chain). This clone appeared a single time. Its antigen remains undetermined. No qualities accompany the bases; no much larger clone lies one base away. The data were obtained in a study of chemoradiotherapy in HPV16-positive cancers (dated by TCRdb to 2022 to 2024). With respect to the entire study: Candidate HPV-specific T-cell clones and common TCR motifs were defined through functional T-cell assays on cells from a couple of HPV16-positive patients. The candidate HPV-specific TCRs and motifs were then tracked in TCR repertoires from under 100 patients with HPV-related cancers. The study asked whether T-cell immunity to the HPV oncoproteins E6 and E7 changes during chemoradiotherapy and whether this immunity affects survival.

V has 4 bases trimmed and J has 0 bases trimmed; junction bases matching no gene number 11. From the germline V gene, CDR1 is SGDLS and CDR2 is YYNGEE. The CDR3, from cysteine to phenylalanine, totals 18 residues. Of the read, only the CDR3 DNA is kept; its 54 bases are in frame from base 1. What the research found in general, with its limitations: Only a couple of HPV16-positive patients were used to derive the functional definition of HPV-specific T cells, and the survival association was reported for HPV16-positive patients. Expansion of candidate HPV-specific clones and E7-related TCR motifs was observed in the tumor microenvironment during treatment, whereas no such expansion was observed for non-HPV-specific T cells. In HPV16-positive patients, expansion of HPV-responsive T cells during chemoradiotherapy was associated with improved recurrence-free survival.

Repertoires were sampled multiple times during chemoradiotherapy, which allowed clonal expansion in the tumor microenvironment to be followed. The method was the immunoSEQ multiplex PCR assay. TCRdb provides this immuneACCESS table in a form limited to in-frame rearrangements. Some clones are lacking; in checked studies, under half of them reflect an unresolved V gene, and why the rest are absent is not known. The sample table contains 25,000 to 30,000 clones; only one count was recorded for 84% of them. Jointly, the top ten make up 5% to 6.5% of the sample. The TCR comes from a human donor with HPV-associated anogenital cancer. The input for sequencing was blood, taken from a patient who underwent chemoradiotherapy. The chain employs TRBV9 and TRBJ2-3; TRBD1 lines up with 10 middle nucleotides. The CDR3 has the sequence CASSSRDRGFPSTDTQYF. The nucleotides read TGTGCCAGCAGCTCCCGGGACAGGGGTTTCCCTAGCACAGATACGCAGTATTTT. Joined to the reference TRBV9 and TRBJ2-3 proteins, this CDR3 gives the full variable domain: DSGVTQTPKHLITATGQRVTLRCSPRSGDLSVYWYQQSLDQGLQFLIQYYNGEERAKGNILERFSAQQFPDLHSELNLSSLELGDSALYFCASSSRDRGFPSTDTQYFGPGTRLTVL.